The next 20 T cell receptor beta chains were all read from a single sample in a study of CD8 T cells in Susac syndrome. It was with random hexamers that roughly 0.5 to 1 ug RNA was reverse transcribed. One entry per CDR3 protein, called by TCRdb with MiXCR from the immunoSEQ multiplex PCR reads. The data show around 200,000 distinct CDR3 sequences, 85% to 95% seen once. The sequenced sample was CD4+ T cells from PBMCs. These TCRs come from a human donor with Susac syndrome.

In its sample, this clonotype was seen once. This chain joins TRBV27 and TRBJ1-4, with D unclear. The V gene lost 2 bases and the J gene lost 4 bases, with 8 bases spanning the gap. CDR3 length equals 14 residues. The germline gives CDR1 MNHEY, CDR2 SMNVEV (reference sequence). The CDR3 is CASSLGRSNEKLFF. The CDR3 bases are TGTGCCAGCAGTTTAGGCCGGAGTAATGAAAAACTGTTTTTT. Combining the CDR3 with reference TRBV27 and TRBJ1-4 gives the whole variable domain EAQVTQNPRYLITVTGKKLTVTCSQNMNHEYMSWYRQDPGLGLRQIYYSMNVEVTDKGDVPEGYKVSRKEKRNFPLILESPSPNQTSLYFCASSLGRSNEKLFFGSGTQLSVL.

This sequence joins TRBV4-3 and TRBJ2-3, with TRBD1 matching over 10 bases. CDR3 length equals 16 residues. CDR1 LGHNA and CDR2 YSLEER come from the germline V gene. Trimming took 3 bases from V and 3 from J; bases not matched to a gene: 6. The CDR3 protein is CASSQAPGQGTDTQYF. Here the CDR3 DNA reads TGCGCCAGCAGCCAGGCTCCGGGACAGGGGACAGATACGCAGTATTTT.

The J gene is TRBJ1-4, the V gene TRBV30; 9 nucleotides agree with TRBD1. Germline lookup yields CDR1 GTSNPN and CDR2 SVGIG (reference sequence). This CDR3 is built from 13 residues. Trimming at V came to 1 base and at J to 7 bases, leaving 1 base not matched to a gene. The CDR3 region has the DNA TGTGCCTGGAGTGAGGACAGGGGTGAAAAACTGTTTTTT. It translates to CAWSEDRGEKLFF.

This clonotype came up once. The chain couples TRBV6-5 to TRBJ2-1; 7 bases fit TRBD2. Unmatched junction bases numbered 12, after V lost 4 bases and J lost 9 bases. This CDR3 is 15 amino acids long. Germline V lookup: CDR1 MNHEY, CDR2 SVGAGI. CDR3 bases: TGTGCCAGCAGTTTGACTAGCAGGGTTGGGAGTGAGCAGTTCTTC. This encodes CASSLTSRVGSEQFF.

The chain couples TRBV2 to TRBJ2-5, with 7 bases fitting TRBD1. Germline lookup yields CDR1 SNHLY and CDR2 FYNNEI. There are 13 residues in the CDR3. J gave up 5 bases and V 4 bases, and 4 bases lay outside the gene matches. The CDR3 nucleotides are TGTGCCAGCAGTGCGACAGGGTCGGAGACCCAGTACTTC. Translation: CASSATGSETQYF.

The chain recombines TRBV20-1 with TRBJ2-3, with a weak D call TRBD2 (5 bases). The length of the CDR3 is 12 residues. The V gene lost 5 bases and the J gene lost 2 bases, with 8 bases spanning the gap. The germline V gene has CDR1 DFQATT and CDR2 SNEGSKA (reference sequence). This chain's CDR3 is CSAEGFTDTQYF. The CDR3 region has the DNA TGCAGTGCTGAGGGTTTCACAGATACGCAGTATTTT.

V gene TRBV6-5 combines with J gene TRBJ2-7; TRBD2 aligns across 14 bases. The V gene's germline CDR1 is MNHEY and CDR2 SVGAGI. The V segment lost 4 bases and the J segment 2 bases; nucleotides outside the gene matches: 1. The CDR3 sequence is 15 residues long. CDR3 sequence: CASSSGLAGAYEQYF. The CDR3 bases are TGTGCCAGCAGTTCGGGACTAGCGGGGGCCTACGAGCAGTACTTC.

The genes are TRBV7-2 and TRBJ2-7, with D perhaps matching TRBD2 (5 bases). V was clipped by 2 bases and J by 0 bases, with 11 bases between them. This CDR3 is 15 amino acids long. CDR1 and CDR2 (germline): SGHTA, FQGNSA. In nucleotides, the CDR3 is TGTGCCAGCAGCTTACGGCCTGGGAGCTCCTACGAGCAGTACTTC. Protein sequence: CASSLRPGSSYEQYF.

The chain combines TRBV27 with TRBJ2-3, with 9 bases aligning to TRBD1. Germline CDR1 and CDR2: MNHEY and SMNVEV (reference sequence). The CDR3 is 15 residues long. J lost 4 bases, V lost 5 bases, and 7 bases had no gene match. In nucleotides, the CDR3 is TGTGCCAGCAGTGGAGGGGACAGGGTTGCAGATACGCAGTATTTT. Amino acids: CASSGGDRVADTQYF.

The gene calls are TRBV30 and TRBJ2-5, with D possibly being TRBD1 or TRBD2 (7 bases each). The CDR3 sequence is 14 residues long. Between the trimmed V and J ends, which lost 4 bases and 1 base, there was a span of 13 bases. Germline V gene sequence: CDR1 GTSNPN, CDR2 SVGIG (reference sequence). CDR3 DNA: TGTGCCTGGAACCAGGGGGGGACCCAAGAGACCCAGTACTTC. Its translation is CAWNQGGTQETQYF.

This chain uses TRBV12-2 with TRBJ2-7; the table gives TRBD2 as D, unverified against the DNA. TRBV12-2 is a pseudogene segment. CDR3 length: 15 amino acids. CDR3: CASRFKRAPSYEQYF. Written as DNA, the CDR3 is TGTGCAAGTCGCTTCAAGCGGGCCCCCTCCTACGAGCAGTACTTC.

J is TRBJ2-3 and V is TRBV27; 7 bases align to TRBD2. Germline trimming cut 4 bases from V and 7 bases from J; bases unmatched to any gene: 14. The germline gives CDR1 MNHEY, CDR2 SMNVEV (reference sequence). The CDR3 extends over 16 amino acids. The CDR3 region is CASSSPQRGSGNTQYF. The CDR3, as DNA: TGTGCCAGCAGTTCCCCCCAGCGGGGCTCCGGGAATACGCAGTATTTT.

V gene TRBV20-1 combines with J gene TRBJ2-5; D perhaps matches TRBD1 (6 bases). CDR1 is DFQATT, CDR2 SNEGSKA, per germline (reference sequence). The CDR3 spans 15 residues. The V end lost 0 bases, the J end lost 3 bases, and 14 bases lay between the germline ends. CDR3 bases: TGCAGTGCTAGAGATAGCCAGGGGCTGGAAGAGACCCAGTACTTC. Its protein is CSARDSQGLEETQYF.

The J gene is TRBJ1-4, the V gene TRBV5-1; 7 nucleotides align to TRBD1. V was pared by 6 bases and J by 4 bases, with 6 bases of the junction left unmatched. This CDR3 has 14 residues. Per germline, CDR1 SGHRS and CDR2 YFSETQ. The CDR3 loop is CASTPGQSNEKLFF. CDR3 in DNA: TGCGCCAGCACGCCGGGACAGAGTAATGAAAAACTGTTTTTT.

This chain uses TRBV5-8 with TRBJ2-5; 10 bases align to TRBD2. CDR3 length: 13 residues. The ends lost 4 bases at V and 4 bases at J; junction bases unmatched: 1. Germline CDR1 SGHTS, CDR2 YDEGEE. CDR3 region: CASSRLAGETQYF. Here the CDR3 DNA reads TGTGCCAGCAGCCGACTAGCGGGAGAGACCCAGTACTTC.

The table lists this clonotype with a few counts. The chain employs TRBV27 and TRBJ1-1, with D hard to call. Germline CDR1 is MNHEY and CDR2 is SMNVEV (reference sequence). Trimming pared 5 bases from V and 0 bases from J, leaving 10 bases between. The CDR3 sequence is 14 residues long. This CDR3 reads CASSRTGMNTEAFF. The DNA for the CDR3 is TGTGCCAGCAGTCGGACGGGCATGAACACTGAAGCTTTCTTT.

The chain combines TRBV7-2 with TRBJ2-7, with TRBD2 matching over 11 bases. Germline CDR1 SGHTA, CDR2 FQGNSA. The CDR3 is made up of 16 amino acids. Trimming took 5 bases from V and 4 from J; bases not matched to a gene: 10. This CDR3 is CASSLSPGLAAYEQYF. The CDR3 DNA follows: TGTGCCAGCAGCCTGTCGCCGGGACTAGCGGCATACGAGCAGTACTTC.

V is TRBV5-1 and J is TRBJ2-7; weak D call: TRBD1 (5 bases). Germline V gives CDR1 SGHRS, CDR2 YFSETQ. V lost 4 bases and J lost 0, with 17 bases in between. This CDR3 has 16 amino acids. The CDR3 sequence is CASSNTDRSSSYEQYF. CDR3 in DNA: TGCGCCAGCAGCAATACAGACAGATCCAGCTCCTACGAGCAGTACTTC.

The chain has TRBV7-2 and TRBJ2-3; tentative D call: TRBD2 (5 bases). This CDR3 has 15 residues. Germline V lookup: CDR1 SGHTA, CDR2 FQGNSA. Trimming stripped 0 bases from V and 5 bases from J, with 12 bases between. The CDR3 protein is CASSLASSRGDTQYF. The CDR3 DNA reads TGTGCCAGCAGCTTAGCGTCTTCCCGGGGAGATACGCAGTATTTT.

The V and J genes are TRBV19 and TRBJ1-5; TRBD1 might be the D (5 bases). Germline V gene lookup returns CDR1 LNHDA and CDR2 SQIVND (reference sequence). The CDR3 extends over 15 amino acids. V lost 6 bases, J lost 0 bases, and 12 bases lay in between. The CDR3 spells CASSDTGDSNQPQHF. The CDR3 DNA follows: TGTGCCAGTAGCGACACAGGAGATAGCAATCAGCCCCAGCATTTT.